These T cell receptor beta chains were read from a single sample in a study of T cell changes during pregnancy in multiple sclerosis. The table came from immunoSEQ multiplex PCR; TCRdb's copy has only in-frame clones and leaves some out. Seen here are some 60,000 clones, about 87% observed once, and the top ten hold about 5%. The sequenced sample was peripheral blood from another person, used as feeder cells. The receptors were gathered from a human donor whose cells served as feeder cells for cultures in a pregnancy study. CDR3s include the opening cysteine and the closing phenylalanine or tryptophan. Fields, in order: CDR3 length, clone size, D gene, J gene, V gene, CDR3 protein, CDR3 DNA. A D gene is named only where the DNA matches it firmly. Size values are once, few and many counts, or a class for expanded clones, and some rows have none.

14 - TRBD1 TRBJ2-2 TRBV6-5 CASRGQANTGELFF TGTGCCAGTCGGGGACAGGCGAACACCGGGGAGCTGTTTTTT
17 - TRBD2 TRBJ2-3 TRBV9 CASSVGTSGTFTDTQYF TGTGCCAGCAGCGTAGGGACTAGCGGGACGTTCACAGATACGCAGTATTTT
15 few - TRBJ1-5 TRBV19 CASRERRGSNQPQHF TGTGCCAGTAGGGAAAGGAGGGGGAGCAATCAGCCCCAGCATTTT
19 - - TRBJ2-1 TRBV9 CASSVGRRSGGLSYNEQFF TGTGCCAGCAGCGTAGGACGGAGATCCGGGGGGCTCTCCTACAATGAGCAGTTCTTC
11 - - TRBJ1-6 TRBV2 CASSDPSPLHF TGTGCCAGCAGTGACCCTTCACCCCTCCACTTT
13 - - TRBJ1-1 TRBV7-3 CASSFRKGTEAFF TGTGCCAGCAGCTTCCGAAAGGGGACTGAAGCTTTCTTT
14 few - TRBJ1-2 TRBV28 CASSLRSGEGGYTF TGTGCCAGCAGTTTAAGGAGCGGGGAGGGCGGCTACACCTTC
14 few - TRBJ1-5 TRBV2 CASRGDTNVQPQHF TGTGCCAGCAGAGGCGACACAAATGTGCAGCCCCAGCATTTT
14 - - TRBJ1-1 TRBV7-9 CASSPRAQNTEAFF TGTGCCAGCAGCCCCCGGGCCCAGAACACTGAAGCTTTCTTT
17 - - TRBJ2-2 TRBV4-1 CASSQDYRTSNTGELFF TGCGCCAGCAGCCAAGATTACAGGACCTCGAACACCGGGGAGCTGTTTTTT
15 - TRBD1 TRBJ1-4 TRBV7-9 CASSAGTGRNEKLFF TGTGCCAGCAGCGCCGGGACAGGGAGGAATGAAAAACTGTTTTTT
14 - TRBD1 TRBJ1-2 TRBV9 CASSTSGGGIGYTF TGTGCCAGCAGCACCTCAGGGGGCGGTATTGGCTACACCTTC
14 once - TRBJ1-1 TRBV30 CAWVSLVNPRGAFF TGTGCCTGGGTGTCATTGGTGAATCCCCGTGGAGCTTTCTTT
13 - - TRBJ2-5 TRBV6-5 CASSLTGEETQYF TGTGCCAGCAGCCTGACTGGAGAAGAGACCCAGTACTTC
13 - TRBD2 TRBJ2-3 TRBV19 CASRPAGTDTQYF TGTGCCAGTAGGCCAGCGGGGACAGATACGCAGTATTTT
12 - - TRBJ1-1 TRBV5-4 CASGGVNTEAFF TGTGCCAGCGGCGGAGTGAACACTGAAGCTTTCTTT
17 few TRBD2 TRBJ2-1 TRBV6-4 CASSVGSSGSFYNEQFF TGTGCCAGCAGTGTGGGGTCTAGCGGGAGCTTTTACAATGAGCAGTTCTTC
15 once - TRBJ2-7 TRBV11-2 CASSLSRTTLTEQYF TGTGCCAGCAGCTTATCGCGGACTACTCTCACCGAGCAGTACTTC
13 - - TRBJ1-2 TRBV19 CASSTHTRSGYTF TGTGCCAGTAGTACCCACACCCGAAGTGGCTACACCTTC
16 - TRBD2 TRBJ2-3 TRBV27 CASKHRSAGSTDTQYF TGTGCCAGCAAACATCGGTCAGCGGGGAGCACAGATACGCAGTATTTT
13 - - TRBJ2-1 TRBV25-1 CASSLQGLNEQFF TGTGCCAGCAGTTTACAGGGTCTAAATGAGCAGTTCTTC
18 - TRBD1 TRBJ2-2 TRBV5-1 CASSLAPLGQGNTGELFF TGCGCCAGCAGCTTGGCTCCCTTAGGACAGGGTAACACCGGGGAGCTGTTTTTT
13 - - TRBJ2-5 TRBV5-1 CASSDGSGETQYF TGCGCCAGCAGCGACGGTTCCGGAGAGACCCAGTACTTC